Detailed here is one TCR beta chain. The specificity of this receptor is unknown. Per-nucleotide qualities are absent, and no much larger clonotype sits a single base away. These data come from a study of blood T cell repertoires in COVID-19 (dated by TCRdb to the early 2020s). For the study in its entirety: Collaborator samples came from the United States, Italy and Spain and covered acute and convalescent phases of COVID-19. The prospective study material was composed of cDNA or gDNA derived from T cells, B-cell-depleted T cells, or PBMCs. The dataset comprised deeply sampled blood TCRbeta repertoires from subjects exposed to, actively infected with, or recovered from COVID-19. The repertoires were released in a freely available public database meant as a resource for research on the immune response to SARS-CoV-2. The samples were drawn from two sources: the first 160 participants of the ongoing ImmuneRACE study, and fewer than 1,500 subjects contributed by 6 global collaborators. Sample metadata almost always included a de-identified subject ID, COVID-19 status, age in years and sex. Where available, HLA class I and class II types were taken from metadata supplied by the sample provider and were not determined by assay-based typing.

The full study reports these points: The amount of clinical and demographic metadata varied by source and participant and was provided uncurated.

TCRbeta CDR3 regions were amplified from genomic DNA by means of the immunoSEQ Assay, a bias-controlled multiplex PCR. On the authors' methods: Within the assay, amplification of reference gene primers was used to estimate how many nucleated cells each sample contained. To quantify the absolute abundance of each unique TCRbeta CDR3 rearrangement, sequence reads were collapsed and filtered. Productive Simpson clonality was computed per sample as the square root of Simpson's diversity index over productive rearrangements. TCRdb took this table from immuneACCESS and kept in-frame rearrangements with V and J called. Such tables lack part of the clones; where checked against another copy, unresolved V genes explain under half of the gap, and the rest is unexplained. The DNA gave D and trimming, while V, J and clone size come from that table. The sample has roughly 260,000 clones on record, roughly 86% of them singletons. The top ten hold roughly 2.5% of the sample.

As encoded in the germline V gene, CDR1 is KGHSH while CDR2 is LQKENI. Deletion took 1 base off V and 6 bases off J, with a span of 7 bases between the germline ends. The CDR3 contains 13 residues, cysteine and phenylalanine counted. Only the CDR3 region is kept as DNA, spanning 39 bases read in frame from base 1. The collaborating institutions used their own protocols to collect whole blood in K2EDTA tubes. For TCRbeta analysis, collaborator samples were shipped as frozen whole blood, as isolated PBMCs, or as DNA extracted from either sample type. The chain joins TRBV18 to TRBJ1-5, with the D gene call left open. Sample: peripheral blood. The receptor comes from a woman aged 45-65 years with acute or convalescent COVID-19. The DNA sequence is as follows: TGTGCCAGCTCACCACAAGGAGGTCAGCCCCAGCATTTT. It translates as CASSPQGGQPQHF.